Listed here are 20 T cell receptor beta chains from one sample, sequenced in a study of blood T cell repertoires in COVID-19. Profiled with immunoSEQ multiplex PCR; TCRdb holds only in-frame clones, not every one. The table records approximately 280,000 clones, approximately 89% of them present only once. Material: PBMCs or T cells enriched from blood (not recorded which). The receptors come from a woman in her sixties who had recovered from COVID-19.

The chain carries TRBV15 and TRBJ2-1; D is undetermined. V lost 0 bases and J 6 bases, leaving 9 bases between the germline ends. CDR3 length: 14 residues. CDR1 LNHNV and CDR2 YYDKDF come from the germline V gene (reference sequence). The CDR3 DNA follows: TGTGCCACCAGCAGAGATTACAGAACCAATGAGCAGTTCTTC. It yields the protein CATSRDYRTNEQFF.

This clone was recorded once. V gene TRBV7-9 combines with J gene TRBJ2-5, with 9 nucleotides matching TRBD1. The CDR3 is made up of 14 amino acids. Germline CDR1 reads SEHNR; CDR2 reads FQNEAQ (reference sequence). The J segment lost 4 bases and the V segment lost 5 bases, leaving 5 bases of the junction unmatched. DNA of the CDR3: TGTGCCAGCAGCCGACAGGGGGGCGGAGAGACCCAGTACTTC. This translates into CASSRQGGGETQYF.

V is TRBV27 and J is TRBJ1-1; D remains ambiguous. Trimming removed 6 bases from V and 4 bases from J, with 15 bases in between. The CDR3 has 14 amino acids. CDR1 is MNHEY and CDR2 is SMNVEV in the germline V gene (reference sequence). CDR3 bases: TGTGCCAGCAGCAGTCGAGGTTTGGGCACTGAAGCTTTCTTT. Its translation: CASSSRGLGTEAFF.

This clone turned up a few times. V is TRBV29-1 and J is TRBJ2-1, with unresolved D. Germline CDR1 reads SQVTM; CDR2 reads ANQGSEA. Trimming removed 4 bases at V and 2 bases at J, with 9 bases between. This CDR3 is built from 13 residues. The CDR3 bases are TGCAGCGTTGTACGTGGGCCCTACAATGAGCAGTTCTTC. Its protein product is CSVVRGPYNEQFF.

The chain employs TRBV11-2 and TRBJ1-4; D unresolved. CDR1 is SGHAT and CDR2 is FQNNGV in the germline V gene. The CDR3 consists of 14 residues. Trimming removed 2 bases at V and 2 bases at J, with 6 bases between. CDR3 in DNA: TGTGCCAGCAGCTTATTCCGTACTAATGAAAAACTGTTTTTT. Encoded protein: CASSLFRTNEKLFF.

V usage is TRBV29-1 and J usage is TRBJ1-5, with 8 bases that match TRBD1. The CDR3 spans 14 residues. CDR1 and CDR2 from the germline V gene are SQVTM and ANQGSEA. V was pared by 2 bases and J by 7 bases, with 7 bases of the junction left unmatched. This CDR3 is CSVELAGGGQPQHF. CDR3 bases: TGCAGCGTTGAATTGGCAGGGGGCGGGCAGCCCCAGCATTTT.

The genes are TRBV9 and TRBJ2-7; D possibly corresponds to TRBD1 (5 bases). There are 13 residues in the CDR3. Trimming removed 5 bases at V and 2 bases at J, with 11 bases between. The germline CDR1 and CDR2 sequences are SGDLS and YYNGEE. CDR3 DNA: TGTGCCAGCAGTCCGGACACTGCCTACGAGCAGTACTTC. Amino acid sequence: CASSPDTAYEQYF.

The chain has TRBV27 and TRBJ1-4; a weak D match, TRBD1 (6 bases). The V end lost 4 bases, the J end lost 8 bases, and 11 bases lay between the germline ends. The CDR3 has 13 residues. Germline V gene sequence: CDR1 MNHEY, CDR2 SMNVEV (reference sequence). The CDR3 DNA is TGTGCCAGCAGTTGGGGGGGGCGAGAAAAACTGTTTTTT. Translation gives CASSWGGREKLFF.

This clone appeared once. The chain uses TRBV19 and TRBJ1-2; 10 nucleotides agree with TRBD1. In germline, CDR1 is LNHDA, CDR2 SQIVND (reference sequence). V was pared by 6 bases and J by 7 bases, with 8 bases of the junction left unmatched. The CDR3 loop spans 14 amino acids. This CDR3 reads CASRGPGQGFGYTF. The CDR3 coding sequence is TGTGCCAGTAGGGGCCCGGGACAGGGGTTTGGCTACACCTTC.

This clone was recorded a few times. The chain has TRBV7-9 and TRBJ2-2; 12 bases are a match to TRBD1. J lost 2 bases, V lost 5 bases, and 3 bases had no gene match. This CDR3 contains 16 residues. Germline V lookup: CDR1 SEHNR, CDR2 FQNEAQ (reference sequence). CDR3 in DNA: TGTGCCAGCAGCACCGGGACAGGGGGCAACACCGGGGAGCTGTTTTTT. It codes for CASSTGTGGNTGELFF.

CDR3 sequence reads: CASSSRGAGVDGYTF. Written as DNA, the CDR3 is TGCGCCAGCAGCTCGCGAGGGGCAGGGGTGGATGGCTACACCTTC. The chain uses TRBV5-1 and TRBJ1-2; the D gene is possibly TRBD1 (6 bases). The CDR3 length is 15 residues. From germline, CDR1 is SGHRS and CDR2 YFSETQ. Trimming stripped 3 bases from V and 6 bases from J, with 18 bases between. Full variable domain (remainder filled in from reference TRBV5-1 and TRBJ1-2): KAGVTQTPRYLIKTRGQQVTLSCSPISGHRSVSWYQQTPGQGLQFLFEYFSETQRNKGNFPGRFSGRQFSNSRSEMNVSTLELGDSALYLCASSSRGAGVDGYTFGSGTRLTVV.

The chain couples TRBV19 to TRBJ1-5; weak D call: TRBD1 (5 bases). This CDR3 comprises 17 residues. The V gene's germline CDR1 is LNHDA and CDR2 SQIVND (reference sequence). Deletions cut 5 bases from V and 0 bases from J, with 17 bases between. The CDR3 DNA sequence: TGTGCCAGTAGTCGACTTGGGGCAAGCCATAGCAATCAGCCCCAGCATTTT. Translating it yields CASSRLGASHSNQPQHF.

V and J are TRBV7-3 and TRBJ1-2; D is perhaps TRBD1 (6 bases). Germline V lookup: CDR1 SGHTA, CDR2 FQGTGA. The CDR3 consists of 14 residues. The germline V and J ends were trimmed by 4 bases and 6 bases, with 15 bases remaining between them. The CDR3 spells CASSSMQGRDGYTF. The CDR3 DNA reads TGTGCCAGCAGCTCAATGCAGGGGCGGGATGGCTACACCTTC.

The V gene is TRBV28, the J gene TRBJ2-7; 8 bases are shared with TRBD2. V was pared by 5 bases and J by 5 bases, with 11 bases of the junction left unmatched. Germline V gene data show CDR1 as MDHEN and CDR2 as SYDVKM. The CDR3 spans 15 residues. The CDR3 loop is CASSPAGGRRDEQYF. The CDR3, as DNA: TGTGCCAGCAGTCCGGCGGGGGGCCGTAGAGACGAGCAGTACTTC.

This chain links TRBV30 with TRBJ2-5; TRBD1 might be the D (5 bases). The CDR3 loop spans 12 amino acids. Trimming shortened V by 1 base and J by 5 bases, and 8 bases separated the two germline ends. Germline CDR1 GTSNPN, CDR2 SVGIG (reference sequence). The CDR3 region is CAWSAGSETQYF. CDR3 in DNA: TGTGCCTGGAGTGCAGGGTCGGAGACCCAGTACTTC.

The chain couples TRBV7-9 to TRBJ1-4; D gene ambiguous. Germline V lookup: CDR1 SEHNR, CDR2 FQNEAQ (reference sequence). With 4 bases removed from V and 8 bases from J, the gap between germline ends came to 17 bases. CDR3 length: 15 amino acids. CDR3 coding DNA: TGTGCCAGCAGCTCTAACGGGGTCGGGAGAGAAAAACTGTTTTTT. Protein: CASSSNGVGREKLFF.

The chain carries TRBV7-2 and TRBJ2-1, with 10 bases aligning to TRBD2. Germline-derived CDR1 and CDR2 are SGHTA and FQGNSA. The CDR3 length is 15 residues. The J segment lost 9 bases and the V segment lost 2 bases, leaving 7 bases of the junction unmatched. The CDR3 protein is CASSLSLAGEGEQFF. CDR3 DNA sequence: TGTGCCAGCAGCTTATCTCTAGCGGGAGAAGGTGAGCAGTTCTTC.

The CDR3: CASRQGADQPQHF. The CDR3 DNA is TGTGCCAGCCGACAGGGGGCGGATCAGCCCCAGCATTTT. The chain links TRBV6-5 to TRBJ1-5, with 10 nucleotides matching TRBD1. V shed 8 bases and J 5 bases; nucleotides not matched to a gene: 3. Germline CDR1 is MNHEY and CDR2 is SVGAGI. CDR3 size: 13 residues.

The chain has TRBV18 and TRBJ2-3, with 11 nucleotides matching TRBD2. V lost 3 bases, J lost 6 bases, and 8 bases stayed unmatched. CDR3 length: 16 amino acids. CDR1 KGHSH and CDR2 LQKENI come from the germline V gene. Written as DNA, the CDR3 is TGTGCCAGCTCACCGAAACTAGCGGGGGCCGCGGATACGCAGTATTTT. The encoded protein is CASSPKLAGAADTQYF.

The V gene is TRBV14, the J gene TRBJ2-7, with 8 positions matching TRBD1. Germline CDR1 and CDR2: SGHDN and FVKESK. The CDR3 totals 15 residues. The ends lost 4 bases at V and 2 bases at J; junction bases unmatched: 7. This CDR3 reads CASSPLGTGTYEQYF. CDR3 bases: TGTGCCAGCAGCCCCTTAGGGACAGGAACCTACGAGCAGTACTTC.